The 17 T cell receptor beta chains below were found in one sample sequenced in a study of T cells in Graves' hyperthyroidism and ophthalmopathy. The investigators amplified TCR beta CDR3 regions from RNA transcripts. The primer set for the first-round RT-PCR of the TCR CDR3 was HTBI. TCRdb called the multiplex PCR reads again in MiXCR, with one record for every CDR3 protein. This sample has 640,000 or so distinct CDR3 sequences, with over 12% found just once. The specimen sequenced was blood. Every receptor here comes from a woman aged 18-30 years with Graves' ophthalmopathy.

This clonotype showed up many times. V is TRBV6-2 or TRBV6-3 and J is TRBJ2-2, with D unclear. Trimming took off 8 bases at V and 3 bases at J, with 16 bases between the two ends. This CDR3 is built from 15 residues. Looked up from germline, CDR1 is MNHEY and CDR2 is SVGEGT. The CDR3 here is CASSPLFQDTGELFF. The CDR3 bases are TGTGCCAGCTCCCCCCTGTTCCAGGACACCGGGGAGCTGTTTTTT.

This clonotype has a single count. V is TRBV25-1 and J is TRBJ1-1; D is possibly TRBD1 (6 bases). This CDR3 is 13 amino acids long. The germline V and J ends were trimmed by 8 bases and 4 bases, with 14 bases remaining between them. The germline V gene encodes CDR1 MGHDK and CDR2 SYGVNS. CDR3 nucleotide sequence: TGTGCCAGCCGTGGTTCCAGGGGCACTGAAGCTTTCTTT. Its protein is CASRGSRGTEAFF.

This clonotype was recorded at least ten times. The chain couples TRBV12-5 to TRBJ2-2, with 8 bases identical to TRBD1. Losses at the gene ends were 6 bases for V and 0 bases for J; bases not matched to a gene: 9. The CDR3 has 17 residues. Per germline, CDR1 LGHNT and CDR2 FRNRAP. The CDR3 bases are TGTGCTAGTGGACCTACAGGGGGGTGGACGAACACCGGGGAGCTGTTTTTT. This gives the protein CASGPTGGWTNTGELFF.

The chain couples TRBV19 to TRBJ1-5; no reliable D call. The CDR3 spans 13 residues. Trimming stripped 5 bases from V and 3 bases from J, with 8 bases between. CDR1 LNHDA and CDR2 SQIVND come from the germline V gene (reference sequence). The CDR3, as DNA: TGTGCCAGTAGTCGAGGGAACAATCAGCCCCAGCATTTT. Its protein product is CASSRGNNQPQHF.

This clonotype was counted between two and nine times. The CDR3 protein is CASSQARTPLGEQFF. The CDR3 bases are TGCGCCAGCAGCCAAGCCCGGACCCCATTGGGAGAGCAGTTCTTC. The chain employs TRBV4-3 and TRBJ2-1; D unclear. This CDR3 contains 15 residues. Germline CDR1 and CDR2: LGHNA and YSLEER. V was pared by 1 base and J by 10 bases, with 17 bases between.

CDR3 loop: CSFVGDFCNEQFF. The CDR3, as DNA: TGCAGTTTTGTTGGGGACTTCTGCAATGAGCAGTTCTTC. V and J are TRBV20-1 and TRBJ2-1; TRBD2 is a possible D gene (6 bases). The CDR3 is 13 residues long. CDR1 is DFQATT and CDR2 is SNEGSKA in the germline V gene (reference sequence). Trimming took 8 bases from V and 6 from J, leaving 17 bases between them.

The table lists this clonotype with a few counts. Compared with germline, one end of the junction differs, possibly owing to a read error. CDR3 DNA sequence: TGTGCCGGCAGCCGCGGAACCGACGGCAACTATGGCTACACCTTC. Its translation is CAGSRGTDGNYGYTF. This chain joins TRBV7-9 and TRBJ1-2; no definite D call. Germline lookup yields CDR1 SEHNR and CDR2 FQNEAQ (reference sequence). This CDR3 has 15 amino acids.

V usage is TRBV29-1 and J usage is TRBJ2-3; 8 nucleotides align to TRBD1. V lost 6 bases and J lost 3; bases outside the gene matches: 5. Germline lookup yields CDR1 SQVTM and CDR2 ANQGSEA. The length of the CDR3 is 13 residues. This CDR3 reads CSVRTGLTDTQYF. DNA for the CDR3: TGCAGCGTGAGGACAGGGTTAACAGATACGCAGTATTTT.

The table lists this clonotype with many counts. The chain employs TRBV3-1 and TRBJ1-2, with D possibly matching TRBD1 (5 bases). CDR3 length: 14 amino acids. V lost 0 bases, J lost 6 bases, and 11 bases lay in between. CDR1 and CDR2 (germline): LGHDT, YNNKEL (reference sequence). CDR3 bases: TGTGCCAGCAGCCAAGAAGGGGCAGGCAATGGCTACACCTTC. As protein: CASSQEGAGNGYTF.

This clonotype was found many times. The rearrangement links TRBV28 to TRBJ1-1, with 9 bases aligning to TRBD1. Trimming cost V 5 bases and J 7 bases; bases outside gene matches: 5. CDR3 length: 13 amino acids. Germline CDR1 and CDR2: MDHEN and SYDVKM. The CDR3 protein is CASSLWTGDEAFF. The DNA for the CDR3 is TGTGCCAGCAGTCTCTGGACAGGGGATGAAGCTTTCTTT.

Regarding this clonotype: A clone one base away is much larger, so this may be a read error. The genes are TRBV7-2 and TRBJ2-7, with D maybe TRBD2 (6 bases). Per the germline V gene, CDR1 is SGHTA and CDR2 is FQGNSA. V lost 3 bases and J 2 bases, leaving 14 bases between the germline ends. CDR3 length equals 15 residues. Here the CDR3 reads CASSFAGPVPYEQYF. The CDR3, as DNA: TGTGCCAGCAGCTTTGCGGGACCCGTCCCCTACGAGCAGTACTTC.

This sequence joins TRBV2 and TRBJ2-1; 7 bases match TRBD2. The CDR3 runs to 11 residues. Germline trimming cut 7 bases from V and 15 bases from J; bases unmatched to any gene: 9. Germline V gene data show CDR1 as SNHLY and CDR2 as FYNNEI. CDR3 DNA: TGTGCCAGCACGGTGGCGGGAGAGGCGTTCTTC. Translating gives CASTVAGEAFF. Together with reference TRBV2 and TRBJ2-1, the CDR3 gives the full variable domain: EPEVTQTPSHQVTQMGQEVILRCVPISNHLYFYWYRQILGQKVEFLVSFYNNEISEKSEIFDDQFSVERPDGSNFTLKIRSTKLEDSAMYFCASTVAGEAFFGPGTRLTVL.

This clonotype was recorded a few times. V and J are TRBV20-1 and TRBJ2-7; D call uncertain. The CDR3 loop spans 11 amino acids. Germline-derived CDR1 and CDR2 are DFQATT and SNEGSKA (reference sequence). Trimming shortened V by 7 bases and J by 4 bases, and 11 bases separated the two germline ends. In nucleotides, the CDR3 is TGCAGTGTCCAGCCCCCGTACGAGCAGTACTTC. The encoded protein is CSVQPPYEQYF.

This clonotype was counted at least ten times. This chain uses TRBV20-1 with TRBJ2-5; D might be TRBD2 (6 bases). Trimming took off 4 bases at V and 5 bases at J, with 23 bases between the two ends. This CDR3 has 16 residues. Germline V lookup: CDR1 DFQATT, CDR2 SNEGSKA (reference sequence). The CDR3 sequence: CSAILVGRAGRETQYF. Written as DNA, the CDR3 is TGCAGTGCTATATTAGTGGGCAGGGCGGGGCGGGAGACCCAGTACTTC.

This clonotype was observed many times. This chain joins TRBV18 and TRBJ1-5; tentatively, D is TRBD1 (5 bases). CDR3 length: 13 residues. Germline CDR1 is KGHSH and CDR2 is LQKENI. V shed 8 bases and J shed 2 bases, with 10 bases lying between them. CDR3 sequence (DNA): TGTGCCAGCAGTCCGGGGGGCAATCAGCCCCAGCATTTT. As protein: CASSPGGNQPQHF.

The chain couples TRBV29-1 to TRBJ1-2, with a weak D call TRBD1 (6 bases). The CDR3 has 13 residues. Per germline, CDR1 SQVTM and CDR2 ANQGSEA. V shed 3 bases and J shed 8 bases, with 16 bases lying between them. CDR3 DNA sequence: TGCAGCGTTGACGAACCGGGGGCGAGAGGCTACACCTTC. Translation: CSVDEPGARGYTF. The full variable domain, completed using reference TRBV29-1 and TRBJ1-2, is SAVISQKPSRDICQRGTSLTIQCQVDSQVTMMFWYRQQPGQSLTLIATANQGSEATYESGFVIDKFPISRPNLTFSTLTVSNMSPEDSSIYLCSVDEPGARGYTFGSGTRLTVV.

This chain joins TRBV7-2 and TRBJ2-3, with 8 bases matching TRBD1. V lost 5 bases and J lost 0; bases outside the gene matches: 13. The germline V gene encodes CDR1 SGHTA and CDR2 FQGNSA. The CDR3 consists of 18 residues. The CDR3 here is CASSPGQDSYLSTDTQYF. CDR3 bases: TGTGCCAGCAGCCCGGGACAGGACAGCTACCTTAGCACAGATACGCAGTATTTT. Full variable domain (remainder filled in from reference TRBV7-2 and TRBJ2-3): GAGVSQSPSNKVTEKGKDVELRCDPISGHTALYWYRQSLGQGLEFLIYFQGNSAPDKSGLPSDRFSAERTGGSVSTLTIQRTQQEDSAVYLCASSPGQDSYLSTDTQYFGPGTRLTVL.